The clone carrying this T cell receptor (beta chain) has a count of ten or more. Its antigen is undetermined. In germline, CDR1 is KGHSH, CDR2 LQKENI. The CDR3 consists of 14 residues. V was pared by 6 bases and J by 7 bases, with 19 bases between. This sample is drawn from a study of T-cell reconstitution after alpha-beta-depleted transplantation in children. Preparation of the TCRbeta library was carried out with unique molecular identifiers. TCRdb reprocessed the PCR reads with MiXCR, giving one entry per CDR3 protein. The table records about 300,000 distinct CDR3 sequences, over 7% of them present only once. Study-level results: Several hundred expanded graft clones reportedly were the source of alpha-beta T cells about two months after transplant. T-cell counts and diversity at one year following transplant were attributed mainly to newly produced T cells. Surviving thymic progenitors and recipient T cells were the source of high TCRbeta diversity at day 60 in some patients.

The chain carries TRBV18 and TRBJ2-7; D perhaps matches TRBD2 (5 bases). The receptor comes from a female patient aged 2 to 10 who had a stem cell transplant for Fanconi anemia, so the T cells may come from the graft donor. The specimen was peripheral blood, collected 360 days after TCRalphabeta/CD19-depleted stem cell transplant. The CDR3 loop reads CASSPSHLRGEQYF. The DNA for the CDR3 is TGTGCCAGCTCCCCTTCCCATTTGCGAGGGGAGCAGTACTTC.